The 17 T cell receptor beta chains below were found in one sample sequenced in a study of T cell responses to AZD1222 COVID-19 vaccine. Profiling relied on immunoSEQ multiplex PCR, and the TCRdb table lists in-frame clones only, not all of them. This sample yields roughly 110,000 clones, of which 92% are seen a single time; 8% to 10% belongs to the top ten. This specimen consisted of peripheral blood, obtained 28 days after the second AZD1222 dose. All receptors derive from an adult who received the AZD1222 COVID-19 vaccine.

The rearrangement joins TRBV28 to TRBJ2-3, with 9 nucleotides matching TRBD1. The germline V gene encodes CDR1 MDHEN and CDR2 SYDVKM. The V segment lost 4 bases and the J segment 9 bases; nucleotides outside the gene matches: 11. This CDR3 contains 15 residues. The DNA of the CDR3 is TGTGCCAGCAGTTCAACGCACCGGGACAGGGCGACGCAGTATTTT. It specifies CASSSTHRDRATQYF.

The V and J genes are TRBV19 and TRBJ1-1, with TRBD1 as a possible D gene (5 bases). The V gene lost 5 bases and the J gene lost 2 bases, with 9 bases spanning the gap. Germline V gene data show CDR1 as LNHDA and CDR2 as SQIVND (reference sequence). The CDR3 runs 13 residues. The CDR3 region has the DNA TGTGCCAGTAGTCCGACAGTTAACACTGAAGCTTTCTTT. It codes for CASSPTVNTEAFF.

V is TRBV28 and J is TRBJ2-1, with D possibly TRBD2 on 5 matching bases. CDR1 MDHEN and CDR2 SYDVKM come from the germline V gene. There are 15 residues in the CDR3. The V end was cut by 8 bases, the J end by 5 bases, with 19 bases between. Here the CDR3 reads CASFPPRARNNEQFF. CDR3 DNA: TGTGCCAGCTTTCCCCCGAGGGCGAGGAACAATGAGCAGTTCTTC.

The chain combines TRBV7-6 with TRBJ2-1, with a possible D match to TRBD1 (6 bases). This CDR3 comprises 16 residues. The V gene lost 8 bases and the J gene lost 0 bases, with 17 bases spanning the gap. CDR1 is SGHVS and CDR2 is FNYEAQ in the germline V gene. The CDR3 reads CASGSLGASSYNEQFF. CDR3 nucleotide sequence: TGTGCCAGCGGATCGCTGGGGGCGAGCTCCTACAATGAGCAGTTCTTC.

V usage is TRBV28 and J usage is TRBJ2-2, with no clear D. Trimming stripped 3 bases from V and 2 bases from J, with 10 bases between. The CDR3 is 15 amino acids. CDR1 and CDR2 from the germline V gene are MDHEN and SYDVKM. The CDR3 here is CASSLFRINTGELFF. CDR3 nucleotides: TGTGCCAGCAGTTTGTTCCGGATTAACACCGGGGAGCTGTTTTTT.

This clone was seen only once. The V gene is TRBV28, the J gene TRBJ1-1; D is ambiguous. Germline-derived CDR1 and CDR2 are MDHEN and SYDVKM. V was cut by 3 bases and J by 1 base, with 12 bases left in between. The CDR3 is made up of 15 amino acids. In DNA, the CDR3 is TGTGCCAGCAGTTTTTTCGCGTCAAAGAACACTGAAGCTTTCTTT. Its protein product is CASSFFASKNTEAFF.

The V call is TRBV15, the J call TRBJ1-1; possibly TRBD1 for D (5 bases). V lost 5 bases, J lost 3 bases, and 16 bases lay in between. This CDR3 region has 15 residues. Looked up from germline, CDR1 is LNHNV and CDR2 is YYDKDF (reference sequence). CDR3 sequence (DNA): TGTGCCACCAGCCCCCCCTGGGGGGGATACACTGAAGCTTTCTTT. As protein: CATSPPWGGYTEAFF.

CDR3 nucleotides: TGCGCCAGCAGTCACCCGCCTCCGCGGATAGGGGTGGGAAATCAGCCCCAGCATTTT. This codes for CASSHPPPRIGVGNQPQHF. The genes are TRBV23-1 and TRBJ1-5; D is perhaps TRBD1 (5 bases). TRBV23-1 has ORF status, its function being uncertain. The germline V and J ends were trimmed by 3 bases and 4 bases, with 25 bases remaining between them. CDR3 size: 19 residues.

Worth noting for this clone: The DNA is left out, because the CDR3 cannot be placed on it with certainty; the CDR3 is given as TCRdb lists it. The chain is built from TRBV12-1 and TRBJ2-2; the D segment call TRBD2 is taken from the table without a DNA check. TRBV12-1 is a pseudogene locus. The CDR3 length is 14 residues, termini included. The CDR3 reads CAGVAGGITGELFF.

This rearrangement joins TRBV7-9 to TRBJ1-1, with a weak D call TRBD1 (5 bases). The CDR3 spans 16 residues. Germline CDR1 is SEHNR and CDR2 is FQNEAQ (reference sequence). V lost 5 bases and J lost 0, with 16 bases in between. CDR3 DNA: TGTGCCAGCAGCCTAGGATTCGACAGAGTGAACACTGAAGCTTTCTTT. Translated: CASSLGFDRVNTEAFF.

The V gene is TRBV7-2, the J gene TRBJ1-6; 7 bases line up with TRBD1. The CDR3 sequence is 14 residues long. The ends lost 5 bases at V and 8 bases at J; junction bases unmatched: 6. CDR1 and CDR2 from the germline V gene are SGHTA and FQGNSA. CDR3 DNA sequence: TGTGCCAGCAGCGTAACCCAGGGGGATTCACCCCTCCACTTT. It codes for CASSVTQGDSPLHF. Combining the CDR3 with reference TRBV7-2 and TRBJ1-6 gives the whole variable domain GAGVSQSPSNKVTEKGKDVELRCDPISGHTALYWYRQSLGQGLEFLIYFQGNSAPDKSGLPSDRFSAERTGGSVSTLTIQRTQQEDSAVYLCASSVTQGDSPLHFGNGTRLTVT.

This rearrangement joins TRBV5-3 to TRBJ2-7; 11 bases are shared with TRBD2. Being an ORF, TRBV5-3 has a function that is uncertain. V gave up 1 base and J gave up 2 bases; unmatched junction bases: 5. This CDR3 contains 16 residues. The CDR3 loop is CARSLFTSGSPYEQYF. The CDR3 nucleotides are TGTGCCAGAAGCTTGTTCACTAGCGGGAGCCCCTACGAGCAGTACTTC.

The chain links TRBV18 to TRBJ2-2; D is undetermined. V dropped 2 bases and J dropped 6 bases, with 10 bases sitting between them. Germline assignment: CDR1 KGHSH and CDR2 LQKENI. The length of the CDR3 is 14 residues. The CDR3 loop reads CASSPKGLAGELFF. The CDR3 DNA reads as TGTGCCAGCTCACCAAAGGGATTGGCCGGGGAGCTGTTTTTT.

The chain joins TRBV28 to TRBJ1-5, with 7 bases fitting TRBD1. The CDR3 is made up of 15 amino acids. V lost 7 bases to trimming and J lost 1 base; unmatched junction nucleotides: 7. Germline loops: CDR1 MDHEN, CDR2 SYDVKM. The CDR3 DNA sequence: TGTGCCAGCAAAGCAGGGGGTGTAAGCAATCAGCCCCAGCATTTT. Protein sequence: CASKAGGVSNQPQHF. The complete variable domain, with remaining parts taken from reference TRBV28 and TRBJ1-5, reads DVKVTQSSRYLVKRTGEKVFLECVQDMDHENMFWYRQDPGLGLRLIYFSYDVKMKEKGDIPEGYSVSREKKERFSLILESASTNQTSMYLCASKAGGVSNQPQHFGDGTRLSIL.

This clone was seen a handful of times. The V call is TRBV9, the J call TRBJ1-6; the D gene is possibly TRBD1 (6 bases). V was cut by 4 bases and J by 0 bases, with 11 bases left in between. The germline V gene has CDR1 SGDLS and CDR2 YYNGEE. The CDR3 covers 16 residues. In nucleotides, the CDR3 is TGTGCCAGCAGCCGGACAGAGAGCTCCTATAATTCACCCCTCCACTTT. Translation: CASSRTESSYNSPLHF.

V usage is TRBV12-3 or TRBV12-4 and J usage is TRBJ1-3; no reliable D call. V gave up 2 bases and J gave up 1 base, with 0 bases separating them. This CDR3 comprises 12 residues. In DNA, the CDR3 is TGTGCCAGCAGTTTATCTGGAAACACCATATATTTT. Protein product: CASSLSGNTIYF.

The V and J genes are TRBV10-1 and TRBJ2-3; no definite D call. Looked up from germline, CDR1 is WNHNN and CDR2 is SYGVQD (reference sequence). The CDR3 totals 12 residues. V lost 0 bases and J 6 bases, leaving 4 bases between the germline ends. The CDR3 loop is CASSESWDTQYF. For the CDR3, the DNA is TGCGCCAGCAGTGAGTCCTGGGATACGCAGTATTTT.